This entry features one T cell receptor beta chain sequence. TCRdb recomputed calls from the RT-PCR reads with MiXCR, one row per CDR3 protein. The sample holds 550,000 to 650,000 distinct CDR3 sequences; about an eighth are singletons and the top ten take about 9.4%. The entry originates in a study of response to subunit inactivated influenza vaccine. This clonotype originated in a man aged 45-60 years who received an inactivated influenza vaccine. Sequencing used PBMCs from blood, obtained on the day of vaccination.

CDR3 nucleotides: TGTGCCAGCAGTAGGGCGAGGCTTTGGAATTCACCCCTCCACTTT. This translates into CASSRARLWNSPLHF. The chain couples TRBV12-3 or TRBV12-4 to TRBJ1-6; D remains unclear. The CDR3 covers 15 residues. Trimming took off 5 bases at V and 7 bases at J, with 15 bases between the two ends.